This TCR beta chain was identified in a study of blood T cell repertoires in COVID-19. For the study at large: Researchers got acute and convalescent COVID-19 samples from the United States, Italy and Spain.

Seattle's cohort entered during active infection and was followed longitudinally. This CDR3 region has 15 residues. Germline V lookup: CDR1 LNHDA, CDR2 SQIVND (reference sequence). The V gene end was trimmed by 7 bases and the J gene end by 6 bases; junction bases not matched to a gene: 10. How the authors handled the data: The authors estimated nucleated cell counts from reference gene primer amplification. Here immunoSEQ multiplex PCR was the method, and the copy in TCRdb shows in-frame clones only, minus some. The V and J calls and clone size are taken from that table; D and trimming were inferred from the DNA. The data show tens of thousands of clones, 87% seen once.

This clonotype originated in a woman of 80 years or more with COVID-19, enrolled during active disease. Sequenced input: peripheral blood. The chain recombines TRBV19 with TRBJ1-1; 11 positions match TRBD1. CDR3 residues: CASMDRGRRVPEAFF. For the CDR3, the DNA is TGTGCCAGTATGGACAGGGGGCGAAGGGTCCCTGAAGCTTTCTTT.